The 16 T cell receptor beta chains given below trace back to one sample, sequenced in a study of blood T cell repertoires in COVID-19. Sequencing was performed with immunoSEQ multiplex PCR; in TCRdb, only in-frame clones are kept and a portion is missing. The sample lists about 68,000 clones, about four fifths occurring once. Material for sequencing was peripheral blood. The source is a man between 45 and 60 years old with active COVID-19.

V and J are TRBV15 and TRBJ2-7, with D maybe TRBD1 (6 bases). Trimming pared 6 bases from V and 3 bases from J, leaving 12 bases between. The V gene's germline CDR1 is LNHNV and CDR2 YYDKDF (reference sequence). The CDR3 loop spans 13 amino acids. The CDR3 here is CATSQGTNYEQYF. The CDR3 DNA reads TGTGCCACCAGTCAGGGGACCAACTACGAGCAGTACTTC.

The rearrangement joins TRBV11-2 to TRBJ2-5, with 12 bases that match TRBD2. The CDR3 is 15 residues long. The V and J ends lost 5 bases and 5 bases, in that order; junction bases with no gene match: 6. Germline V gene lookup returns CDR1 SGHAT and CDR2 FQNNGV. The CDR3 coding sequence is TGTGCCAGCAGCGAGGCCGGGACTAGCGGGGAGACCCAGTACTTC. As protein: CASSEAGTSGETQYF.

V is TRBV6-5 and J is TRBJ2-7; 15 bases are shared with TRBD2. With 2 bases clipped from V and 4 bases from J, the junction kept 0 bases outside the gene matches. The CDR3 contains 15 residues. The germline V gene has CDR1 MNHEY and CDR2 SVGAGI. Here the CDR3 reads CASSYGLAGGYEQYF. The CDR3 nucleotides are TGTGCCAGCAGTTACGGACTAGCGGGAGGGTACGAGCAGTACTTC.

The chain uses TRBV7-9 and TRBJ2-5, with 9 bases fitting TRBD2. Germline CDR1 and CDR2: SEHNR and FQNEAQ (reference sequence). Trimming removed 5 bases from V and 5 bases from J; junction bases left unmatched: 12. The CDR3 extends over 16 amino acids. The CDR3: CASSQVSGTSFETQYF. The CDR3 region has the DNA TGTGCCAGCAGCCAGGTATCCGGGACTAGCTTTGAGACCCAGTACTTC.

The genes are TRBV5-6 and TRBJ2-5; perhaps TRBD2 as D (6 bases). The V end lost 5 bases, the J end lost 2 bases, and 13 bases lay between the germline ends. CDR1 and CDR2 (germline): SGHDT, YYEEEE. The CDR3 extends over 14 amino acids. The CDR3 DNA follows: TGTGCCAGCAGTCGGGTGGAGGGGCAAGAGACCCAGTACTTC. Protein: CASSRVEGQETQYF.

This rearrangement joins TRBV24-1 to TRBJ2-1, with 9 bases lining up with TRBD1. V lost 3 bases, J lost 5 bases, and 4 bases stayed unmatched. The CDR3 is 15 amino acids. In germline, CDR1 is KGHDR, CDR2 SFDVKD. CDR3: CATSDPGTGNNEQFF. The CDR3 DNA sequence: TGTGCCACCAGTGATCCCGGGACAGGGAACAATGAGCAGTTCTTC.

The chain carries TRBV2 and TRBJ2-7, with 10 bases fitting TRBD2. Germline V gene lookup returns CDR1 SNHLY and CDR2 FYNNEI. The CDR3 runs 14 residues. With 4 bases clipped from V and 4 bases from J, the junction kept 4 bases outside the gene matches. CDR3 protein: CASSGASGSYEQYF. The DNA for the CDR3 is TGTGCCAGCAGTGGGGCTAGCGGGAGTTACGAGCAGTACTTC.

This clone was counted a single time. The V and J genes are TRBV19 and TRBJ1-3, with 9 nucleotides matching TRBD1. Looked up from germline, CDR1 is LNHDA and CDR2 is SQIVND (reference sequence). Germline trimming cut 7 bases from V and 0 bases from J; bases unmatched to any gene: 19. CDR3 length: 20 residues. CDR3 loop: CASMGNRDRAPSPSGNTIYF. For the CDR3, the DNA is TGTGCCAGTATGGGGAACCGGGACAGGGCTCCCTCTCCCTCTGGAAACACCATATATTTT.

This chain links TRBV30 with TRBJ1-1, with D unclear. CDR1 and CDR2 (germline): GTSNPN, SVGIG (reference sequence). The CDR3 spans 14 residues. The V end lost 1 base, the J end lost 0 bases, and 9 bases lay between the germline ends. CDR3 bases: TGTGCCTGGAGTGGGGCCTACATGAACACTGAAGCTTTCTTT. Encoded protein: CAWSGAYMNTEAFF.

V usage is TRBV2 and J usage is TRBJ2-2; 15 bases are shared with TRBD2. Germline CDR1 SNHLY, CDR2 FYNNEI. V was clipped by 7 bases and J by 5 bases; unmatched bases: 2. The CDR3 is made up of 15 amino acids. CDR3 sequence: CASTGTSGRTGELFF. The CDR3 region has the DNA TGTGCCAGCACCGGGACTAGCGGGAGGACCGGGGAGCTGTTTTTT.

This chain joins TRBV14 and TRBJ2-5, with 13 bases matching TRBD2. The J segment lost 7 bases and the V segment lost 4 bases, leaving 6 bases of the junction unmatched. The CDR3 length is 15 residues. CDR1 and CDR2 from the germline V gene are SGHDN and FVKESK. Here the CDR3 reads CASSLGLAGAGTQYF. The CDR3 DNA follows: TGTGCCAGCAGCCTCGGACTAGCGGGGGCGGGGACCCAGTACTTC. The whole variable domain, remainder taken from reference TRBV14 and TRBJ2-5, is EAGVTQFPSHSVIEKGQTVTLRCDPISGHDNLYWYRRVMGKEIKFLLHFVKESKQDESGMPNNRFLAERTGGTYSTLKVQPAELEDSGVYFCASSLGLAGAGTQYFGPGTRLLVL.

V gene TRBV6-5 combines with J gene TRBJ1-4; 9 nucleotides agree with TRBD1. Germline V gives CDR1 MNHEY, CDR2 SVGAGI. This CDR3 is built from 15 residues. The J segment lost 4 bases and the V segment lost 2 bases, leaving 2 bases of the junction unmatched. DNA of the CDR3: TGTGCCAGCAGTTACCCGGGACAGGGTAATGAAAAACTGTTTTTT. Translation gives CASSYPGQGNEKLFF.

The chain joins TRBV4-1 to TRBJ1-1, with 8 bases matching TRBD1. With 3 bases clipped from V and 6 bases from J, the junction kept 6 bases outside the gene matches. Germline V CDR1 and CDR2: MGHRA, YSYEKL. The CDR3 extends over 14 amino acids. CDR3 region: CASSHGQGYAEAFF. Here the CDR3 DNA reads TGCGCCAGCAGCCATGGACAGGGTTACGCTGAAGCTTTCTTT.

This clone was counted a single time. The V gene is TRBV13, the J gene TRBJ2-7; 7 bases agree with TRBD1. The CDR3 contains 14 residues. CDR1 and CDR2 (germline): PRHDT, FYEKMQ (reference sequence). The ends lost 5 bases at V and 0 bases at J; junction bases unmatched: 4. For the CDR3, the DNA is TGTGCCAGCAGCAGAGGGGACAGCTCCTACGAGCAGTACTTC. Its protein is CASSRGDSSYEQYF.

The CDR3 loop reads CASSYIRGAGETQYF. The CDR3 DNA reads TGTGCCAGCAGTTACATTAGGGGAGCGGGGGAGACCCAGTACTTC. The genes are TRBV6-2 or TRBV6-3 and TRBJ2-5; 7 bases agree with TRBD2. With 2 bases clipped from V and 5 bases from J, the junction kept 8 bases outside the gene matches. The V gene's germline CDR1 is MNHEY and CDR2 SVGEGT. The CDR3 length is 15 residues.

CDR3: CASSFRGRMNTEAFF. DNA for the CDR3: TGTGCCAGCAGCTTCAGGGGGCGCATGAACACTGAAGCTTTCTTT. This chain uses TRBV5-8 with TRBJ1-1; 8 bases are a match to TRBD1. The V gene's germline CDR1 is SGHTS and CDR2 YDEGEE. The CDR3 length is 15 residues. V shed 2 bases, J shed 0 bases, and the junction held 3 bases outside the gene matches.